One sample yielded the 14 T cell receptor beta chains listed below, sequenced in a study of shared clonotypes between healthy human individuals. Some clones are missing from TCRdb's copy, which holds only in-frame ones; the method was immunoSEQ multiplex PCR. The table records about 2.3 million clones, 85% to 95% of them present only once. Input material: naive CD4+ T cells from PBMCs. Subset of the sample: CD45RA+ positively selected. Every receptor here comes from a young man in good health. Some clones in this sample may be carry-over from other donors' samples.

The chain links TRBV7-3 to TRBJ2-7, with 7 positions matching TRBD2. Germline trimming cut 1 base from V and 0 bases from J; bases unmatched to any gene: 9. Germline CDR1 reads SGHTA; CDR2 reads FQGTGA. CDR3 length equals 17 residues. CDR3 sequence (DNA): TGTGCCAGCAGCTTAAGGGGGGGACCCCAGAGCTCCTACGAGCAGTACTTC. Translating it yields CASSLRGGPQSSYEQYF.

This clone appeared once. This same CDR3 is encoded by further DNA sequences in the sample. The V and J genes are TRBV18 and TRBJ1-1; no reliable D call. This CDR3 comprises 13 residues. Germline CDR1 reads KGHSH; CDR2 reads LQKENI. Trimming removed 2 bases from V and 5 bases from J, with 9 bases in between. CDR3 DNA sequence: TGTGCCAGCTCACCAATACTAGGGACTGAAGCTTTCTTT. This sequence encodes CASSPILGTEAFF.

The gene calls are TRBV7-8 and TRBJ2-1; 11 bases align to TRBD2. Germline assignment: CDR1 SGHVS and CDR2 FQNEAQ. Losses at the gene ends were 5 bases for V and 5 bases for J; bases not matched to a gene: 17. This CDR3 region has 19 residues. The CDR3 DNA is TGTGCCAGCAGCCCAGGGAGCCCGGGACTAGCGGAAGGAAACAATGAGCAGTTCTTC. Its translation is CASSPGSPGLAEGNNEQFF.

The chain couples TRBV14 to TRBJ2-3, with D hard to call. V gave up 5 bases and J gave up 3 bases, with 15 bases separating them. The CDR3 has 15 amino acids. Germline CDR1 reads SGHDN; CDR2 reads FVKESK. CDR3 nucleotides: TGTGCCAGCAGCGCAAACCCAACAGAGACAGATACGCAGTATTTT. Amino acid sequence: CASSANPTETDTQYF.

This clone was recorded once. CDR3 region: CASSYGTGSGANVLTF. CDR3 DNA: TGCGCCAGCAGTTACGGGACAGGCTCTGGGGCCAACGTCCTGACTTTC. The chain is built from TRBV5-1 and TRBJ2-6, with 8 bases identical to TRBD1. Per germline, CDR1 SGHRS and CDR2 YFSETQ. The V and J ends lost 5 bases and 0 bases, in that order; junction bases with no gene match: 4. This CDR3 contains 16 residues.

This clone has only a few counts. The gene calls are TRBV6-6 and TRBJ1-5; unclear D gene. The CDR3 length is 15 residues. Between the trimmed V and J ends, which lost 5 bases and 1 base, there was a span of 12 bases. Looked up from germline, CDR1 is MNHNY and CDR2 is SVGAGI (reference sequence). The CDR3 DNA reads TGTGCCAGCAGTCGACGAGGCAGGAGCAATCAGCCCCAGCATTTT. Residues: CASSRRGRSNQPQHF.

This clone appeared once. The V and J genes are TRBV18 and TRBJ2-5; unclear D gene. CDR1 is KGHSH, CDR2 LQKENI, per germline. V shed 0 bases and J shed 1 base, with 6 bases lying between them. The CDR3 loop spans 14 amino acids. CDR3 nucleotides: TGTGCCAGCTCACCACCGACCCTCCAAGAGACCCAGTACTTC. It encodes CASSPPTLQETQYF.

This clone was observed a few times. This chain links TRBV19 with TRBJ1-1; no clear D. Trimming took off 3 bases at V and 1 base at J, with 9 bases between the two ends. Germline V gene lookup returns CDR1 LNHDA and CDR2 SQIVND (reference sequence). CDR3 length equals 14 residues. Written as DNA, the CDR3 is TGTGCCAGTAGTATGGCAGCGGCGAACACTGAAGCTTTCTTT. This encodes CASSMAAANTEAFF. The full variable domain, in which reference TRBV19 and TRBJ1-1 provide the parts outside the CDR3, is DGGITQSPKYLFRKEGQNVTLSCEQNLNHDAMYWYRQDPGQGLRLIYYSQIVNDFQKGDIAEGYSVSREKKESFPLTVTSAQKNPTAFYLCASSMAAANTEAFFGQGTRLTVV.

The chain couples TRBV11-2 to TRBJ1-4; D call uncertain. Germline CDR1 is SGHAT and CDR2 is FQNNGV. The CDR3 extends over 12 amino acids. Trimming cost V 2 bases and J 8 bases, with 6 bases left between them. The CDR3 spells CASSLRGEKLFF. The CDR3 DNA sequence: TGTGCCAGCAGCTTACGGGGAGAAAAACTGTTTTTT.

The rearrangement uses TRBV7-8 and TRBJ1-1; no clear D. V lost 5 bases, J lost 5 bases, and 21 bases lay in between. Germline loops: CDR1 SGHVS, CDR2 FQNEAQ. The CDR3 runs to 16 residues. This chain's CDR3 is CASSLLRPGGLTEAFF. The DNA of the CDR3 is TGTGCCAGCAGCCTCCTCCGACCCGGAGGGTTAACTGAAGCTTTCTTT.

The chain uses TRBV5-1 and TRBJ2-5, with D perhaps matching TRBD2 (6 bases). Trimming removed 4 bases at V and 2 bases at J, with 12 bases between. Germline V gene lookup returns CDR1 SGHRS and CDR2 YFSETQ. CDR3 length: 14 residues. The CDR3 nucleotides read TGCGCCAGCAGCCACGACAGCGGGCAAGAGACCCAGTACTTC. The encoded protein is CASSHDSGQETQYF.

The chain combines TRBV4-1 with TRBJ2-1; 9 nucleotides agree with TRBD2. This CDR3 contains 17 residues. Per germline, CDR1 MGHRA and CDR2 YSYEKL. V shed 6 bases and J 3 bases; nucleotides not matched to a gene: 12. CDR3 DNA sequence: TGCGCCAGCAGTCGAGGAGCAGCTAGCGGGATCTACAATGAGCAGTTCTTC. This codes for CASSRGAASGIYNEQFF.

This clone came up once. V gene TRBV28 combines with J gene TRBJ2-7, with D unclear. Germline CDR1 is MDHEN and CDR2 is SYDVKM. V was trimmed by 6 bases and J by 4 bases, leaving 16 bases between them. The CDR3 is 14 amino acids. CDR3 sequence (DNA): TGTGCCAGCAGGTCTCTGGGCAGAACGTACGAGCAGTACTTC. Amino acid sequence: CASRSLGRTYEQYF.

The V gene is TRBV19, the J gene TRBJ1-5; 10 nucleotides align to TRBD1. V lost 5 bases to trimming and J lost 0 bases; unmatched junction nucleotides: 19. CDR3 length: 21 residues. CDR1 and CDR2 from the germline V gene are LNHDA and SQIVND (reference sequence). The CDR3 DNA sequence: TGTGCCAGTAGTCCGATAGGGGTAGGGACAGGGGTCCCGTATAGCAATCAGCCCCAGCATTTT. It specifies CASSPIGVGTGVPYSNQPQHF. The variable domain in full, with the rest retrieved from reference TRBV19 and TRBJ1-5, is DGGITQSPKYLFRKEGQNVTLSCEQNLNHDAMYWYRQDPGQGLRLIYYSQIVNDFQKGDIAEGYSVSREKKESFPLTVTSAQKNPTAFYLCASSPIGVGTGVPYSNQPQHFGDGTRLSIL.